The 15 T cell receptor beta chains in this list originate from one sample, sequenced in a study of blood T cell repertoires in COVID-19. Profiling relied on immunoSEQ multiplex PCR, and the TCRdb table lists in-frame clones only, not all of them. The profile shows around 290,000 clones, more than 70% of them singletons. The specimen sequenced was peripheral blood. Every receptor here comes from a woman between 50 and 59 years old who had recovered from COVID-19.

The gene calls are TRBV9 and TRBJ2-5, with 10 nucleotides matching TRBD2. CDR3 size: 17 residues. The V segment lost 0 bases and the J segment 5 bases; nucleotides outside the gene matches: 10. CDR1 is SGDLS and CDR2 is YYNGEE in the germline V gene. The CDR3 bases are TGTGCCAGCAGCGTAGACAGCGGGAGGGGGATTTTCGAGACCCAGTACTTC. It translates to CASSVDSGRGIFETQYF.

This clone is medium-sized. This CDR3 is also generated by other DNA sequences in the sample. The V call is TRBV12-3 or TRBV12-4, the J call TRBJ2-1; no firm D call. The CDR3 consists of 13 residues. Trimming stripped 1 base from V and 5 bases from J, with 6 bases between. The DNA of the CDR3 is TGTGCCAGCAGTTTAGGGCAGAACAATGAGCAGTTCTTC. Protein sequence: CASSLGQNNEQFF.

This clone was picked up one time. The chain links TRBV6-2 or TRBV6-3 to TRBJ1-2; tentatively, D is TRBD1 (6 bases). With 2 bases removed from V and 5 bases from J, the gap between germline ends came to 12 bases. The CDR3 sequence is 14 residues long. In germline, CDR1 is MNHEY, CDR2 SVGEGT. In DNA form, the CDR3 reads TGTGCCAGCAGTTACACGCAGGGGATTTATGGCTACACCTTC. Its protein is CASSYTQGIYGYTF.

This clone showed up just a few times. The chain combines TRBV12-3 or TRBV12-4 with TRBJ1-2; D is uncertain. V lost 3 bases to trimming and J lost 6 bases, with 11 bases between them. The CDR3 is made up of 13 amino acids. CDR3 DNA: TGTGCCAGCAGTTTCACAGTGGCAAATGGCTACACCTTC. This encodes CASSFTVANGYTF.

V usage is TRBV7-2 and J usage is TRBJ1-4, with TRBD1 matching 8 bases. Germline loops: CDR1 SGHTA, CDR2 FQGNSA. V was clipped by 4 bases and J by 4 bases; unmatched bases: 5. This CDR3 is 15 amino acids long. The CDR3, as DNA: TGTGCCAGCAGCTCTCAGGGGGCGCTTAATGAAAAACTGTTTTTT. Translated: CASSSQGALNEKLFF.

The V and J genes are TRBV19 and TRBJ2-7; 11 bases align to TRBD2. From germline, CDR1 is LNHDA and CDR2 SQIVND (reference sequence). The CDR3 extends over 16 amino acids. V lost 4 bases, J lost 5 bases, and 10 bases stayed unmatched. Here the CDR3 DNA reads TGTGCCAGTAGTACCCCGTCTAGCGGGAGGTTCCACGAGCAGTACTTC. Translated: CASSTPSSGRFHEQYF.

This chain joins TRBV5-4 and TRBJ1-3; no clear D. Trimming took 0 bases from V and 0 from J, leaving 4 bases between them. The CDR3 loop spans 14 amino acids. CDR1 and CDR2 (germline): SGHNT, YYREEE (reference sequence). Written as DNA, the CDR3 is TGTGCCAGCAGCTTGGGCAGCTCTGGAAACACCATATATTTT. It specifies CASSLGSSGNTIYF.

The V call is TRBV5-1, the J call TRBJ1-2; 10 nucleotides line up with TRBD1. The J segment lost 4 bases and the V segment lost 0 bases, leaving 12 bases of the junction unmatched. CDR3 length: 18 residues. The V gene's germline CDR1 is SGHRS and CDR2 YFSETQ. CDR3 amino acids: CASSLGPGQGPRGYGYTF. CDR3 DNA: TGCGCCAGCAGCTTGGGTCCGGGACAGGGGCCCCGGGGCTATGGCTACACCTTC.

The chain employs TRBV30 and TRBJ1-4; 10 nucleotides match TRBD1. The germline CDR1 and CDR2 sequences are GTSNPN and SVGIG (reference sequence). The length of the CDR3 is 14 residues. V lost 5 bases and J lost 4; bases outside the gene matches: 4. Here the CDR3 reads CAWGTGDGNEKLFF. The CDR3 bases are TGTGCCTGGGGGACAGGGGACGGTAATGAAAAACTGTTTTTT.

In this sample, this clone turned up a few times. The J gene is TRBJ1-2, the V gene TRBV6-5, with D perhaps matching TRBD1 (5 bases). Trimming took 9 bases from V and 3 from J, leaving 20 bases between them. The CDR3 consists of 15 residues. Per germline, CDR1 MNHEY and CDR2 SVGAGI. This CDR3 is CASFRGGFKDYGYTF. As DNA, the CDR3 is TGTGCCAGTTTCCGGGGGGGTTTCAAGGACTATGGCTACACCTTC.

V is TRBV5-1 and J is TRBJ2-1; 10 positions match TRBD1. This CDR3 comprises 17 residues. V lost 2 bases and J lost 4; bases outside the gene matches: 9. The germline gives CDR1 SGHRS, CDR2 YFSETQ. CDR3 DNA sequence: TGCGCCAGCAGCTTAGGTGACAGGGGGCTAGGGTACAATGAGCAGTTCTTC. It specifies CASSLGDRGLGYNEQFF.

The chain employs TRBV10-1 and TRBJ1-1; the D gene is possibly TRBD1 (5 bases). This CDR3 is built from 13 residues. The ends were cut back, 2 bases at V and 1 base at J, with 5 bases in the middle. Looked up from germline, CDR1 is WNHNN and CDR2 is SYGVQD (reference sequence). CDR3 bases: TGCGCCAGCAGTGAGCAGGGGAACACTGAAGCTTTCTTT. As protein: CASSEQGNTEAFF.

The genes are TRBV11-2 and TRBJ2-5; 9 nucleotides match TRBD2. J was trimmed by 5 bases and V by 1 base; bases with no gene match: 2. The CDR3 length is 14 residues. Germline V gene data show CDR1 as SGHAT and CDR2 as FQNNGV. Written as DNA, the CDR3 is TGTGCCAGCAGCTTAGTAGCGGGAGTGGAGACCCAGTACTTC. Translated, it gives CASSLVAGVETQYF.

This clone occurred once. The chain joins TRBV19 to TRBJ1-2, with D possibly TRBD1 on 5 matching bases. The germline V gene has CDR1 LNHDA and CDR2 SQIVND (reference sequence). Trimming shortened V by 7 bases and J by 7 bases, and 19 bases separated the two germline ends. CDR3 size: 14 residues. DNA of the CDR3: TGTGCCAGTAATCACAGGAGGGGAATTTCTGGCTACACCTTC. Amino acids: CASNHRRGISGYTF.

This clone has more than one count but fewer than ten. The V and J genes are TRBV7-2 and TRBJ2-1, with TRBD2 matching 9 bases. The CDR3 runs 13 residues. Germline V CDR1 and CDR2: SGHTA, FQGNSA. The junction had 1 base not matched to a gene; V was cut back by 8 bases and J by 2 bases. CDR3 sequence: CASGLAPYNEQFF. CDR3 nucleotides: TGTGCCAGCGGACTAGCGCCCTACAATGAGCAGTTCTTC.